Below are 16 T cell receptor beta chains sequenced from a single sample in a study of T-cell memory formation after mild COVID-19. TCRdb recomputed calls from the 5' RACE reads with MiXCR, one row per CDR3 protein. The table includes a few hundred thousand distinct CDR3 sequences, over 20% detected once. Sequenced: PBMCs or a T cell subset sorted from them (not recorded which). The receptors were sampled from an adult woman who had mild COVID-19 (a few samples of this study predate the infection). Cell type and time point are not known.

This clonotype occurred a few times. The chain combines TRBV12-3 or TRBV12-4 with TRBJ2-7; no firm D call. Trimming cost V 1 base and J 6 bases, with 13 bases left between them. The length of the CDR3 is 14 residues. The CDR3 is CASSLVGEPCEQYF. The CDR3 DNA is TGTGCCAGCAGTTTAGTCGGTGAGCCCTGCGAGCAGTACTTC.

V usage is TRBV29-1 and J usage is TRBJ1-5, with 7 bases that match TRBD1. With V trimmed by 6 bases and J by 4 bases, 6 bases remained unmatched. Germline V gene data show CDR1 as SQVTM and CDR2 as ANQGSEA. The CDR3 spans 13 residues. The CDR3 loop reads CSVRLQGNQPQHF. Written as DNA, the CDR3 is TGCAGCGTGCGTCTACAGGGGAATCAGCCCCAGCATTTT.

The chain has TRBV21-1 and TRBJ2-7; TRBD1 is taken as the D call from the table, unchecked against the DNA. TRBV21-1 is flagged as a pseudogene. This CDR3 region has 15 residues. CDR3 residues: CASSKKWDRTYEQYF. As DNA, the CDR3 is TGTGCCAGCAGCAAAAAGTGGGACCGAACCTACGAGCAGTACTTC.

This clonotype was detected only a few times. The gene calls are TRBV5-1 and TRBJ1-1; possible D gene TRBD1, 5 bases. The CDR3 spans 15 residues. V was clipped by 4 bases and J by 4 bases, with 17 bases between them. Germline V gene data show CDR1 as SGHRS and CDR2 as YFSETQ. CDR3 sequence: CASSGRQGGGTEAFF. CDR3 coding DNA: TGCGCCAGCAGCGGTCGTCAGGGTGGAGGCACTGAAGCTTTCTTT.

The gene calls are TRBV29-1 and TRBJ2-7; D not resolved. The CDR3 is 14 residues long. Germline V lookup: CDR1 SQVTM, CDR2 ANQGSEA. The V end lost 3 bases, the J end lost 0 bases, and 12 bases lay between the germline ends. The CDR3 protein is CSVDLAGDSYEQYF. Here the CDR3 DNA reads TGCAGCGTTGATCTTGCAGGCGACTCCTACGAGCAGTACTTC.

The sample holds a few counts of this clonotype. A read error may produce the germline difference seen at one junction end. This chain links TRBV7-7 with TRBJ2-1; the match to TRBD1 covers 8 bases. The germline CDR1 and CDR2 sequences are SSHAT and FNYEAQ (reference sequence). The CDR3 is made up of 14 amino acids. The CDR3 reads CASSPGQGTLEQFF. CDR3 sequence (DNA): TGTGCTAGCAGCCCCGGACAGGGAACCCTTGAGCAGTTCTTC.

This clonotype was counted a few times. The chain recombines TRBV2 with TRBJ2-1; 7 bases match TRBD1. Germline-derived CDR1 and CDR2 are SNHLY and FYNNEI. V shed 5 bases and J 4 bases; nucleotides not matched to a gene: 8. CDR3 length: 15 residues. CDR3: CASSLSGTAYNEQFF. DNA of the CDR3: TGTGCCAGCAGTCTCTCGGGGACAGCATACAATGAGCAGTTCTTC.

This sequence joins TRBV7-3 and TRBJ2-2, with D hard to call. The CDR3 extends over 16 amino acids. V lost 5 bases, J lost 0 bases, and 13 bases lay in between. The V gene's germline CDR1 is SGHTA and CDR2 FQGTGA. The CDR3 spells CASSPTGSTNTGELFF. The DNA for the CDR3 is TGTGCCAGCAGCCCGACCGGTTCTACGAACACCGGGGAGCTGTTTTTT.

This clonotype was found a few times. This rearrangement joins TRBV29-1 to TRBJ1-2, with 7 positions matching TRBD1. V was pared by 4 bases and J by 8 bases, with 13 bases of the junction left unmatched. Germline V gene data show CDR1 as SQVTM and CDR2 as ANQGSEA. There are 14 residues in the CDR3. CDR3: CSVGPTGSLFGYTF. CDR3 nucleotides: TGCAGCGTTGGGCCGACAGGGAGTTTGTTCGGCTACACCTTC.

Here the CDR3 reads CSARGVLYTEAFF. The CDR3 nucleotides read TGCAGTGCTAGAGGAGTGCTCTACACTGAAGCTTTCTTT. This chain joins TRBV20-1 and TRBJ1-1; D is ambiguous. Between the trimmed V and J ends, which lost 1 base and 3 bases, there was a span of 9 bases. Germline CDR1 and CDR2: DFQATT and SNEGSKA (reference sequence). CDR3 length equals 13 residues.

The CDR3 region is CASSLGLSGIETQYF. CDR3 in DNA: TGTGCCAGCAGCTTAGGGCTCAGCGGGATTGAGACCCAGTACTTC. The chain is built from TRBV7-3 and TRBJ2-5; 7 bases align to TRBD2. V gave up 2 bases and J gave up 5 bases; unmatched junction bases: 8. The CDR3 runs 15 residues. Germline CDR1 is SGHTA and CDR2 is FQGTGA.

The V and J genes are TRBV6-6 and TRBJ1-2; no reliable D call. V was pared by 2 bases and J by 5 bases, with 15 bases between. The CDR3 has 15 amino acids. In germline, CDR1 is MNHNY, CDR2 SVGAGI (reference sequence). The CDR3 sequence is CASSYPLTAAYGYTF. CDR3 in DNA: TGTGCCAGCAGTTACCCCCTTACAGCAGCATATGGCTACACCTTC.

A word on this clonotype: Mismatch with germline at one junction end may stem from a read error. The chain combines TRBV27 with TRBJ2-1; D unclear. The CDR3 is made up of 14 amino acids. CDR1 is MNHEY and CDR2 is SMNVEV in the germline V gene (reference sequence). The CDR3: CASSSSAYYHEQFF. The CDR3 DNA sequence: TGTGCCAGCAGTTCAAGTGCCTACTACCATGAGCAGTTCTTC.

The J gene is TRBJ1-2, the V gene TRBV12-3 or TRBV12-4; 9 nucleotides match TRBD1. The length of the CDR3 is 15 residues. Unmatched junction bases numbered 8, after V lost 5 bases and J lost 4 bases. DNA of the CDR3: TGTGCCAGCAGTCCTACCGGGACAGGGTCCTATGGCTACACCTTC. As protein: CASSPTGTGSYGYTF.

Points on this clonotype: The junction shows a germline mismatch at one end, possibly a read error. DNA of the CDR3: TGTGCCAGCAGTGAATTAGCGGGGGTCTTTCATTTT. Its translation is CASSELAGVFHF. V and J are TRBV2 and TRBJ2-3; 9 nucleotides line up with TRBD2. The CDR3 extends over 12 amino acids. From germline, CDR1 is SNHLY and CDR2 FYNNEI.

This clonotype was picked up a small number of times. The J gene is TRBJ2-3, the V gene TRBV5-4; possibly TRBD1 or TRBD2 for D (6 bases each). The CDR3 extends over 14 amino acids. Germline CDR1 and CDR2: SGHNT and YYREEE (reference sequence). The V and J ends lost 7 bases and 1 base respectively, with 13 bases between them. The CDR3 loop is CASVDGGRTDTQYF. The CDR3 nucleotides read TGTGCCAGCGTAGATGGGGGGCGCACAGATACGCAGTATTTT.